The 17 T cell receptor beta chains presented below share a single source sample, sequenced in a study of identical twins. TCRdb redid the calling of the 5' RACE reads with MiXCR, one entry per CDR3 protein. The sample consists of around 95,000 distinct CDR3 sequences, 5.9% of them appearing once. Sequenced sample: memory T cells sorted from blood. All receptors derive from a woman aged 45-65 years in good health.

This clonotype was seen repeatedly, ten times or more. The chain employs TRBV12-3 or TRBV12-4 and TRBJ1-1, with a tentative D call TRBD1 (5 bases). This CDR3 is 13 amino acids long. Deletions cut 1 base from V and 11 bases from J, with 14 bases between. This chain's CDR3 is CASSLDRLRQAFF. The CDR3 DNA is TGTGCCAGCAGTTTAGACAGGCTACGACAGGCTTTCTTT.

V is TRBV7-9 and J is TRBJ2-1; no firm D call. The CDR3 length is 12 residues. Germline lookup yields CDR1 SEHNR and CDR2 FQNEAQ (reference sequence). V was clipped by 3 bases and J by 7 bases, with 7 bases between them. The CDR3 loop is CASSFLGNEQFF. The DNA for the CDR3 is TGTGCCAGCAGCTTTTTAGGTAATGAGCAGTTCTTC.

This sequence joins TRBV20-1 and TRBJ2-1; 12 positions match TRBD2. Germline CDR1 DFQATT, CDR2 SNEGSKA (reference sequence). The V segment lost 0 bases and the J segment 0 bases; nucleotides outside the gene matches: 9. The CDR3 sequence is 19 residues long. In DNA form, the CDR3 reads TGCAGTGCTAGAGAAGACACTAGCGGGAGGTTCAGCTCCTACAATGAGCAGTTCTTC. This translates into CSAREDTSGRFSSYNEQFF.

The V and J genes are TRBV12-3 or TRBV12-4 and TRBJ2-1, with TRBD2 matching 12 bases. The junction had 7 bases not matched to a gene; V was cut back by 3 bases and J by 10 bases. This CDR3 has 15 amino acids. The CDR3, as DNA: TGTGCCAGCAGTTTCCTAGCGGGAGGGCCTCGGGAGCAGTTCTTC. Translated, it gives CASSFLAGGPREQFF.

This clonotype was counted between two and nine times. This rearrangement joins TRBV10-3 to TRBJ2-2, with TRBD1 matching 8 bases. The CDR3 sequence is 17 residues long. Germline assignment: CDR1 ENHRY and CDR2 SYGVKD. V lost 11 bases and J lost 0; bases outside the gene matches: 14. CDR3: CAVEEGTGPSNTGELFF. The CDR3 DNA reads as TGTGCCGTAGAGGAGGGGACAGGACCCTCGAACACCGGGGAGCTGTTTTTT.

This clonotype has at least ten counts. The chain has TRBV20-1 and TRBJ2-2; D tentatively fits TRBD1 or TRBD2 (6 bases each). Germline V lookup: CDR1 DFQATT, CDR2 SNEGSKA (reference sequence). The CDR3 totals 15 residues. V lost 5 bases to trimming and J lost 1 base, with 14 bases between them. CDR3 sequence: CSAPGDSQNTGELFF. Written as DNA, the CDR3 is TGCAGTGCTCCAGGGGACTCCCAGAACACCGGGGAGCTGTTTTTT.

This clonotype was found many times. The chain recombines TRBV7-9 with TRBJ2-4; D gene ambiguous. The CDR3 length is 13 residues. V was clipped by 5 bases and J by 6 bases, with 11 bases between them. Germline V gives CDR1 SEHNR, CDR2 FQNEAQ (reference sequence). The CDR3 reads CASSPGSGNIQYF. The CDR3 coding sequence is TGTGCCAGCAGCCCGGGTTCGGGAAACATTCAGTACTTC.

The genes are TRBV11-2 and TRBJ2-7, with a tentative D call TRBD1 (5 bases). CDR3 size: 14 residues. V shed 3 bases and J shed 3 bases, with 12 bases lying between them. Germline CDR1 reads SGHAT; CDR2 reads FQNNGV. This CDR3 is CASSFDDRYYEQYV. CDR3 coding DNA: TGTGCCAGCAGCTTCGACGACAGATACTACGAGCAGTACGTC.

This clonotype ranks as medium-sized. One end of the junction fails to match germline, which may point to a read error. V and J are TRBV12-3 or TRBV12-4 and TRBJ1-1; unclear D gene. The CDR3 has 16 residues. CDR3 sequence reads: CASTLGSRGWSTEAFF. CDR3 sequence (DNA): TGTGCCAGCACTTTAGGGTCCCGGGGATGGAGCACTGAAGCTTTCTTT.

This clonotype was recorded at least ten times. V and J are TRBV6-5 and TRBJ1-2; D is possibly TRBD1 (5 bases). Between the trimmed V and J ends, which lost 0 bases and 6 bases, there was a span of 8 bases. CDR1 MNHEY and CDR2 SVGAGI come from the germline V gene. The CDR3 contains 13 residues. This chain's CDR3 is CASSYSLTDGYTF. CDR3 nucleotide sequence: TGTGCCAGCAGTTACTCGTTGACAGATGGCTACACCTTC.

The table lists this clonotype with a few counts. V gene TRBV12-3 or TRBV12-4 combines with J gene TRBJ2-7, with D possibly being TRBD1 or TRBD2 (5 bases each). The CDR3 extends over 12 amino acids. With 8 bases removed from V and 3 bases from J, the gap between germline ends came to 11 bases. For the CDR3, the DNA is TGTGCCAGCGGGCAGGGACGCTACGAGCAGTACTTC. Translating gives CASGQGRYEQYF.

This chain uses TRBV2 with TRBJ1-3; tentative D call: TRBD1 (5 bases). CDR1 SNHLY and CDR2 FYNNEI come from the germline V gene. V was cut by 5 bases and J by 0 bases, with 8 bases left in between. The CDR3 has 14 amino acids. CDR3 sequence reads: CASSPGNSGNTIYF. The CDR3, as DNA: TGTGCCAGCAGTCCAGGGAACTCTGGAAACACCATATATTTT.

This clonotype was seen ten or more times. The V call is TRBV5-1, the J call TRBJ2-5; D possibly corresponds to TRBD2 (5 bases). The length of the CDR3 is 15 residues. The germline V gene encodes CDR1 SGHRS and CDR2 YFSETQ. The V end was cut by 6 bases, the J end by 2 bases, with 17 bases between. The CDR3, as DNA: TGCGCCAGCAAAACAGCGGCTCTGGGGCAAGAGACCCAGTACTTC. Translated, it gives CASKTAALGQETQYF.

At least ten counts were recorded for this clonotype. The rearrangement uses TRBV29-1 and TRBJ2-1; D might be TRBD2 (6 bases). The germline CDR1 and CDR2 sequences are SQVTM and ANQGSEA. V lost 5 bases and J lost 4, with 15 bases in between. The CDR3 extends over 14 amino acids. In DNA, the CDR3 is TGCAGCGTTAAAGCGGGCTCGGTATACAATGAGCAGTTCTTC. It translates to CSVKAGSVYNEQFF.

In this sample, this clonotype turned up many times. The J gene is TRBJ1-1, the V gene TRBV4-1; 11 positions match TRBD1. V shed 5 bases and J 5 bases; nucleotides not matched to a gene: 22. Germline CDR1 and CDR2: MGHRA and YSYEKL. This CDR3 region has 20 residues. The CDR3: CASSGRNVDRGRKGGTEAFF. The DNA of the CDR3 is TGCGCCAGCAGCGGGAGAAATGTGGACAGGGGGCGAAAAGGTGGGACTGAAGCTTTCTTT.

The sample holds many counts of this clonotype. This sequence joins TRBV7-9 and TRBJ2-2, with TRBD1 matching 7 bases. The CDR3 runs 15 residues. Germline V gene sequence: CDR1 SEHNR, CDR2 FQNEAQ (reference sequence). With V trimmed by 5 bases and J by 0 bases, 3 bases remained unmatched. The CDR3 DNA is TGTGCCAGCAGCCGTGGGACAGCGAACACCGGGGAGCTGTTTTTT. Protein sequence: CASSRGTANTGELFF. Combining the CDR3 with reference TRBV7-9 and TRBJ2-2 gives the whole variable domain DTGVSQNPRHKITKRGQNVTFRCDPISEHNRLYWYRQTLGQGPEFLTYFQNEAQLEKSRLLSDRFSAERPKGSFSTLEIQRTEQGDSAMYLCASSRGTANTGELFFGEGSRLTVL.

Many counts were recorded for this clonotype. The chain uses TRBV20-1 and TRBJ1-2; no clear D. Trimming shortened V by 5 bases and J by 7 bases, and 11 bases separated the two germline ends. The germline V gene has CDR1 DFQATT and CDR2 SNEGSKA (reference sequence). This CDR3 contains 11 residues. The CDR3 bases are TGCAGTGCTGCCGGGTCTGGTGGCTACACCTTC. It yields the protein CSAAGSGGYTF.